The clone carrying this TCR beta chain was counted many times. Its antigen is not known. Each CDR3 protein gets one entry after TCRdb re-called the 5' RACE reads with MiXCR. The repertoire holds just under 600,000 distinct CDR3 sequences, with roughly 14% as singletons. This record comes from a study of T cells after yellow fever vaccination. Across the whole study: Any fraction with a low cell number was prepared using SMART-Seq v4 Ultra Low Input. Study results and caveats: The booster response re-showed most primary clones: approximately 95% CD4, approximately 90% CD8.

CDR3 size: 15 residues. Germline-derived CDR1 and CDR2 are ENHRY and SYGVKD. With 0 bases removed from V and 1 base from J, the gap between germline ends came to 7 bases. This clonotype was obtained from a man aged 25-45 years who received the YFV17D yellow fever vaccine. This sample comprised PBMCs, obtained on the day of the yellow fever booster vaccination. The rearrangement uses TRBV10-3 and TRBJ1-5, with TRBD1 as a possible D gene (6 bases). CDR3 sequence (DNA): TGTGCCATCAGTGAGTCAGGGGGGAGCAATCAGCCCCAGCATTTT. This translates into CAISESGGSNQPQHF.